This TCR beta chain was documented in a study of tumor-infiltrating lymphocytes in primary liver carcinoma. Germline DNA was also extracted, and blood RNA was taken from unsorted whole blood. Starting material of 450 to 500 ng total RNA yielded TCR beta cDNA via a constant-region primer. Researchers made the TCR beta libraries by running three nested multiplex PCR rounds with slightly modified ARM-PCR. PCR rounds one and two used TRBV1-TRBV30 forward primers with a C-beta reverse primer for about 11 cycles each. TCRdb reprocessed the multiplex PCR reads via MiXCR and lists one record per CDR3 protein. Seen here are about 320,000 distinct CDR3 sequences, around three fifths observed once, and the top ten hold 15% to 20%. This clonotype came up many times. Trimming left V 4 bases short and J 2 bases short, with 10 bases between. Per the germline V gene, CDR1 is SQVTM and CDR2 is ANQGSEA. CDR3 length equals 13 residues.

This receptor was taken from a woman in her 30s with primary liver carcinoma and hepatitis B virus infection. The chain carries TRBV29-1 and TRBJ2-3; D gene unclear. Sequencing was performed on peripheral blood. The DNA of the CDR3 is TGCAGCGTTGCCGACCACCTCACAGATACGCAGTATTTT. It codes for CSVADHLTDTQYF.